The table lists the clone carrying this T cell receptor beta chain with a few counts. The data belong to a study of response to subunit inactivated influenza vaccine. TCRdb re-analysed the RT-PCR reads in MiXCR, keeping a single row per CDR3 protein. The sample consists of hundreds of thousands of distinct CDR3 sequences, 10% to 15% of them appearing once. In germline, CDR1 is SGDLS, CDR2 YYNGEE. The CDR3 loop spans 16 amino acids. V lost 4 bases and J lost 5, with 21 bases in between. This TCR came from a man in his fifties who received an inactivated influenza vaccine. This sequence joins TRBV9 and TRBJ2-5; perhaps TRBD2 as D (6 bases). Sequenced material: PBMCs from blood, taken more than 35 days after vaccination. The CDR3 DNA follows: TGTGCCAGCAGCCCCCCGGGGGTAGGGTTACTGGAGACCCAGTACTTC. Residues: CASSPPGVGLLETQYF.